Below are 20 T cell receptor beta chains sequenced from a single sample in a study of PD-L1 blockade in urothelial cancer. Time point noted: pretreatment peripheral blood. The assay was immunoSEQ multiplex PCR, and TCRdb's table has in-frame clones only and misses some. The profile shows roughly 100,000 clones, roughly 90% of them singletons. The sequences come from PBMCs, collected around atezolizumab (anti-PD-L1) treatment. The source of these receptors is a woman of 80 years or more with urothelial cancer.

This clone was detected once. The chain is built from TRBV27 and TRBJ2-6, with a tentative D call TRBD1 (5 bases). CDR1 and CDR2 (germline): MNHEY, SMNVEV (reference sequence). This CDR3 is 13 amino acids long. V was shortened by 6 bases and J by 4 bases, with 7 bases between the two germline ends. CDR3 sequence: CASRRQGANVLTF. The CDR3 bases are TGTGCCAGCAGGCGACAGGGGGCCAACGTCCTGACTTTC.

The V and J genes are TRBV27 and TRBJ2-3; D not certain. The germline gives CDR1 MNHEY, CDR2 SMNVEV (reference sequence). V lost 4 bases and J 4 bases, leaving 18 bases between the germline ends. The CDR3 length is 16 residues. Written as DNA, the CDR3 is TGTGCCAGCAGTTCCCTAGTCTTTTCCACCGCAGATACGCAGTATTTT. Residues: CASSSLVFSTADTQYF.

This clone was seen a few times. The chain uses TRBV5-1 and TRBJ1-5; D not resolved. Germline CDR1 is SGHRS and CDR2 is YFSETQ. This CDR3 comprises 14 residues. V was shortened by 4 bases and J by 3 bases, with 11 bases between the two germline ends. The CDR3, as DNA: TGCGCCAGCAGCCTGGCCAGTCCCAATCAGCCCCAGCATTTT. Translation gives CASSLASPNQPQHF.

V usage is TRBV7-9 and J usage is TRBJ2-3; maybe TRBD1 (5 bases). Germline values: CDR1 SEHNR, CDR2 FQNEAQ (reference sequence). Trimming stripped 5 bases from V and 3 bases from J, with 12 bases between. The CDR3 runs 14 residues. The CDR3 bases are TGTGCCAGCAGCCCAGACCAGGGTACAGATACGCAGTATTTT. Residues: CASSPDQGTDTQYF.

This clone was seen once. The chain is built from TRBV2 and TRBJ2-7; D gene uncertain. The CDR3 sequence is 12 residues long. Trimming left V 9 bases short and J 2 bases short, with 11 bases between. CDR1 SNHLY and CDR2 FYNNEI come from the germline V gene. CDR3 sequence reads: CASYEFPYEQYF. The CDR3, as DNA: TGTGCCAGTTATGAGTTCCCCTACGAGCAGTACTTC.

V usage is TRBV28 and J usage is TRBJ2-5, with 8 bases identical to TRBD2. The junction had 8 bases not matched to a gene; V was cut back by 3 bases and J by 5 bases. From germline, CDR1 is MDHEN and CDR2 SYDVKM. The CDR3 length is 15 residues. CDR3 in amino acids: CASSLSGGRSETQYF. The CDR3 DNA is TGTGCCAGCAGTTTGTCGGGAGGGCGGTCGGAGACCCAGTACTTC.

The CDR3 nucleotides are TGTGCCAGCAGTTACAGGGGTAGCGGGAGTTACAATGAGCAGTTCTTC. It encodes CASSYRGSGSYNEQFF. The rearrangement links TRBV6-5 to TRBJ2-1; 9 bases map to TRBD2. The CDR3 is 16 residues long. CDR1 and CDR2 (germline): MNHEY, SVGAGI. The junction had 6 bases not matched to a gene; V was cut back by 2 bases and J by 4 bases.

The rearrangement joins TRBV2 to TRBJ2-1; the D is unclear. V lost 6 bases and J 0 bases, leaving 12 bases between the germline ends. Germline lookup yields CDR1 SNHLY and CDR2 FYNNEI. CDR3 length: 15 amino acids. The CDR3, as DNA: TGTGCCAGCAGAATACCATGGAGCTCCTACAATGAGCAGTTCTTC. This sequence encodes CASRIPWSSYNEQFF.

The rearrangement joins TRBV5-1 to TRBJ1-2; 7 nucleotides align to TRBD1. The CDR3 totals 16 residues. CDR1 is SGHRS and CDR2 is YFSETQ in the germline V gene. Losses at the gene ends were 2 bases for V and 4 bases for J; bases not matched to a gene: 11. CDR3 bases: TGCGCCAGCAGCTTTTCGCCATCCCAGGGGGTCTATGGCTACACCTTC. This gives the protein CASSFSPSQGVYGYTF.

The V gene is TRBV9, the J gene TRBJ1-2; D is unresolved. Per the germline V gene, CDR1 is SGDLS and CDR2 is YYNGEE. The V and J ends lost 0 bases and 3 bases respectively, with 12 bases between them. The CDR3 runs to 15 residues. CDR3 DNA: TGTGCCAGCAGCGTAGAGGTCAACGGGGACTATGGCTACACCTTC. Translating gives CASSVEVNGDYGYTF.

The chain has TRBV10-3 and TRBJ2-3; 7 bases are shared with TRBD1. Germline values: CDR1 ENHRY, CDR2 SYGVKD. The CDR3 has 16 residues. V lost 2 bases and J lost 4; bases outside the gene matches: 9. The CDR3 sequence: CAISEPTGLRPDTQYF. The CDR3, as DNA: TGTGCCATCAGTGAGCCGACAGGGTTGAGACCAGATACGCAGTATTTT.

CDR3 bases: TGTGCCAGCAGTGCGAAGACTAGCGGGGGGAATGAGCAGTTCTTC. Protein sequence: CASSAKTSGGNEQFF. The rearrangement joins TRBV6-4 to TRBJ2-1; TRBD2 matches 13 bases. J was trimmed by 7 bases and V by 4 bases; bases with no gene match: 4. Per the germline V gene, CDR1 is MRHNA and CDR2 is SNTAGT. The CDR3 length is 15 residues.

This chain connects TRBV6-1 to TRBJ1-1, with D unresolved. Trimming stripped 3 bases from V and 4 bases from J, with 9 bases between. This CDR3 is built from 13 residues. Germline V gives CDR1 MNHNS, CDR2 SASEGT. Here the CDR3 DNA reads TGTGCCAGCAGTGAGAATACCGGCACTGAAGCTTTCTTT. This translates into CASSENTGTEAFF.

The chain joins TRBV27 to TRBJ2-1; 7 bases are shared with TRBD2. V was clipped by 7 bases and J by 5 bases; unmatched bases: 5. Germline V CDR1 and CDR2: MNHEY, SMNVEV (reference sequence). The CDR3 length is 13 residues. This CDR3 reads CASKRAGNNEQFF. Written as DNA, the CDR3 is TGTGCCAGCAAAAGAGCGGGAAACAATGAGCAGTTCTTC.

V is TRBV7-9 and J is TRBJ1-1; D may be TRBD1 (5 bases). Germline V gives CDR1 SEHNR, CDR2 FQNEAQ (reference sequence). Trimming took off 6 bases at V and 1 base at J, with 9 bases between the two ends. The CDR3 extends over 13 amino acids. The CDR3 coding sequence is TGTGCCAGCAGAAAGGACAAGAACACTGAAGCTTTCTTT. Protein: CASRKDKNTEAFF.

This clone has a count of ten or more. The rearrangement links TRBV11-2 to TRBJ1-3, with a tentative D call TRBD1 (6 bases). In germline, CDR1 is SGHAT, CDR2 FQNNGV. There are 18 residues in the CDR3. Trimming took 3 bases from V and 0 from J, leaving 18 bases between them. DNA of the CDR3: TGTGCCAGCAGCTTCCAATCTGGACAGACCTTCTCTGGAAACACCATATATTTT. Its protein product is CASSFQSGQTFSGNTIYF.

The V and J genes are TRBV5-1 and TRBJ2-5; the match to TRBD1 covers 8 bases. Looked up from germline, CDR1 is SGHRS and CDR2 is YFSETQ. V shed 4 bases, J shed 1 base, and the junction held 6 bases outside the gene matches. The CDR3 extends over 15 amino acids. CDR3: CASSLGQGLQETQYF. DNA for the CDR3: TGCGCCAGCAGCCTAGGACAGGGACTCCAAGAGACCCAGTACTTC.

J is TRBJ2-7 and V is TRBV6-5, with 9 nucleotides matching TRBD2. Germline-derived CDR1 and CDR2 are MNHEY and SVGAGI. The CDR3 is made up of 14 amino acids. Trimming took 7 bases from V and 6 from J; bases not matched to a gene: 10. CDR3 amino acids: CASTPMAGGLEQYF. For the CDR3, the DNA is TGTGCCAGCACCCCCATGGCGGGAGGGCTCGAGCAGTACTTC.

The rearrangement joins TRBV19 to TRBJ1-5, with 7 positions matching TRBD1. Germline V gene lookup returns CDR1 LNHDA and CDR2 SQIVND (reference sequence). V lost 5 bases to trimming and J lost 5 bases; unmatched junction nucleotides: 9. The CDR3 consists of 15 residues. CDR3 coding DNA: TGTGCCAGTAGTCTACAAGACAGGGTATATCAGCCCCAGCATTTT. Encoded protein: CASSLQDRVYQPQHF.

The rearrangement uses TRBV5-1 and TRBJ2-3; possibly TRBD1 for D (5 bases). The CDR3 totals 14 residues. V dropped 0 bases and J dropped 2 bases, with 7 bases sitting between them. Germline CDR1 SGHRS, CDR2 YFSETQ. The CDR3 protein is CASSLARVTDTQYF. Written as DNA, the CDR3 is TGCGCCAGCAGCTTGGCCAGGGTCACAGATACGCAGTATTTT.